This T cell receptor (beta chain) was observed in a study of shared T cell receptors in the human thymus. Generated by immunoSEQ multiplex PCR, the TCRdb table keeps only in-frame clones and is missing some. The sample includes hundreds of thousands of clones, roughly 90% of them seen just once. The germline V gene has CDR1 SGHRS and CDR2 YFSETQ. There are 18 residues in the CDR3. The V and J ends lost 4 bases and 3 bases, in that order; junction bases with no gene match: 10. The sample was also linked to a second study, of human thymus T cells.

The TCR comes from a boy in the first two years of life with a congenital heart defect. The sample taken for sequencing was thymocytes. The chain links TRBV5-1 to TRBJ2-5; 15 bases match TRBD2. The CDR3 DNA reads TGCGCCAGCAGCCTTCCCGGGACTAGCGGGAGGCGGGAAGAGACCCAGTACTTC. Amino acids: CASSLPGTSGRREETQYF. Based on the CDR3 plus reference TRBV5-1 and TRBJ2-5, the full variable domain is KAGVTQTPRYLIKTRGQQVTLSCSPISGHRSVSWYQQTPGQGLQFLFEYFSETQRNKGNFPGRFSGRQFSNSRSEMNVSTLELGDSALYLCASSLPGTSGRREETQYFGPGTRLLVL.